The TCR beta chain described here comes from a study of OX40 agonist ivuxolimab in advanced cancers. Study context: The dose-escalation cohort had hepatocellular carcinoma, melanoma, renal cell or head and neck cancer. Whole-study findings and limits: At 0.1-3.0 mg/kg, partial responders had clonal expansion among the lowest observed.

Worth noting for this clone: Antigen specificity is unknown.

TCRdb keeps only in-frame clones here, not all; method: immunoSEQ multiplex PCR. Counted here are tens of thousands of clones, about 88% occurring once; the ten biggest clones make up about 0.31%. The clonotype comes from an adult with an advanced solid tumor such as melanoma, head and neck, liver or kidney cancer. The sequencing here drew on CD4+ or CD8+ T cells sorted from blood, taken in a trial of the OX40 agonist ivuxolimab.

The CDR3 DNA sequence: TGTGCCAGCAGCGTAGGACGCCGTGTCACTGAAGCTTTCTTT. Its protein product is CASSVGRRVTEAFF. V gene TRBV9 combines with J gene TRBJ1-1; D is unclear. V was pared by 0 bases and J by 4 bases, with 10 bases between. This CDR3 contains 14 residues. Germline loops: CDR1 SGDLS, CDR2 YYNGEE. The full variable domain, with the rest looked up from reference TRBV9 and TRBJ1-1, is DSGVTQTPKHLITATGQRVTLRCSPRSGDLSVYWYQQSLDQGLQFLIQYYNGEERAKGNILERFSAQQFPDLHSELNLSSLELGDSALYFCASSVGRRVTEAFFGQGTRLTVV.